This T cell receptor (beta chain) was recovered during a study of blood T cell repertoires in COVID-19. About the research overall: There were acute and convalescent COVID-19 samples, and they came from the United States, Italy and Spain. In each case, the material was cDNA or gDNA derived from T cells, B-cell-depleted T cells, or PBMCs.

The CDR3 runs to 18 residues. Germline CDR1 reads LNHDA; CDR2 reads SQIVND (reference sequence). The V and J ends lost 7 bases and 2 bases respectively, with 23 bases between them. In the study's own analysis: Reference gene primer amplification yielded estimated nucleated cell counts. Repertoires were generated with immunoSEQ multiplex PCR, while TCRdb's copy carries only in-frame clones and drops some. V and J calls plus clone size are reproduced from that table; the DNA served to infer D and trimming. The sample yields about 42,000 clones, roughly 90% seen once. This chain connects TRBV19 to TRBJ2-2; D gene unclear. The sequencing input was peripheral blood. The origin of this receptor is a human donor in a cohort sampled during active COVID-19. Written as DNA, the CDR3 is TGTGCCAGTATAACCGAGAACCATTCTAGACTTAACACCGGGGAGCTGTTTTTT. Its translation: CASITENHSRLNTGELFF.